This T cell receptor beta chain derives from a study of identical twins. Everyone who gave samples was a healthy Caucasian. This clonotype has ten or more counts. The antigen is not known. MiXCR was run by TCRdb on the 5' RACE reads, yielding one entry per CDR3 protein. The table has a few hundred thousand distinct CDR3 sequences, more than 9% seen once. Points from the study as a whole: Conclusions relied on cross-sectional statistical analysis, not following the same donors. Out-of-frame beta sequences exhibited a weaker degree of excess twin sharing.

The sample was also reused in another study, on yellow fever vaccine responses in identical twins. That investigation notes: Each twin's T cell response to the vaccine was reported to look partly convergent and partly personalized.

The sample consisted of PBMCs. This clonotype was obtained from a woman under 30 in good health.

CDR3 DNA: TGCAGTGCTAGAGGGTTAGCGATAGCCTACGAGCAGTACTTC. Translated, it gives CSARGLAIAYEQYF. The genes are TRBV20-1 and TRBJ2-7; a possible D gene is TRBD2 (5 bases). The CDR3 contains 14 residues. The V end lost 1 base, the J end lost 2 bases, and 12 bases lay between the germline ends. Germline V gene sequence: CDR1 DFQATT, CDR2 SNEGSKA (reference sequence).